The T cell receptor beta chain under discussion was sequenced for a study of CD8 T cells in Susac syndrome. V was trimmed by 8 bases and J by 4 bases, leaving 11 bases between them. Germline loops: CDR1 MDHEN, CDR2 SYDVKM. The CDR3 spans 12 residues. RNA in amounts of about 0.45 to 1 ug was reverse transcribed with random hexamers. TCRdb reprocessed the immunoSEQ multiplex PCR reads with MiXCR, giving one entry per CDR3 protein. Of some 130,000 distinct CDR3 sequences in the sample, 90% to 95% were seen once. TCR beta was sequenced from blood CD8+ and CD4+ T cells. This clonotype was obtained from a human donor in good health. What was sequenced was CD4+ T cells from PBMCs. The V gene is TRBV28, the J gene TRBJ1-2, with D unresolved. In nucleotides, the CDR3 is TGTGCCAGCCACTCAGTCCTCTATGGCTACACCTTC. Encoded protein: CASHSVLYGYTF.